This TCR beta chain was obtained from a study of cytomegalovirus exposure and HLA in healthy donors. Study-level points and caveats: In a later analysis, V- and J-gene trimming of beta chains associated with a DCLRE1C missense variant, replicated independently.

PCR employed 60 Vbeta and 13 Jbeta primers. Assay: immunoSEQ multiplex PCR; the TCRdb copy retains only in-frame clones and omits some. The table shows 55,000 to 80,000 clones, with about 77% occurring only once. On this clone itself: Its antigen is as yet unknown.

This CDR3 spans 18 amino acids. This chain connects TRBV21-1 to TRBJ1-4; the DNA was not compared with TRBD1, the D call given in the table. TRBV21-1 is a listed pseudogene. Source material: PBMCs. The source of this sequence is a woman in her twenties or thirties in good health and CMV-seronegative. As DNA, the CDR3 is TGTGCCAGCAGCAAAAAAGGGGGAGCGTCTAACACTAAAGAAAAACTGTTTTTT. It is translated as CASSKKGGASNTKEKLFF.